The subject of this entry is one T cell receptor beta chain. The target antigen is unknown. After removal of 3 bases from V and 1 base from J, the junction contained 4 bases not matched to a gene. This CDR3 spans 16 amino acids. CDR1 WNHNN and CDR2 SYGVQD come from the germline V gene (reference sequence). 13 Jbeta primers and 60 Vbeta primers were used for the PCR. TCRdb keeps only in-frame clones here, not all; method: immunoSEQ multiplex PCR. Its table records 200,000 to 250,000 clones. The sample belongs to a study of cytomegalovirus exposure and HLA in healthy donors. Notes on the study in general: Reports showed the classifier diagnosing cytomegalovirus status with high specificity and sensitivity. Another analysis was done later, and it associated around 16,000 TCR beta sequences with HLA alleles at 0.05 false discovery rate.

This TCR came from a woman in her twenties or thirties in good health and CMV-seropositive. This chain links TRBV10-1 with TRBJ2-3; TRBD2 matches at 10 bases. Sequences were obtained from PBMCs. In DNA, the CDR3 is TGCGCCAGCAGTGAATCCGGGACTAGCGGCACAGATACGCAGTATTTT. Residues: CASSESGTSGTDTQYF.